The 28 T cell receptor beta chains below all came from one sample that was sequenced in a study of blood T cell repertoires in COVID-19 (dated by TCRdb to about 2020). Receptor amplification or capture employed the immunoSEQ multiplex PCR assay. In TCRdb, the immuneACCESS table is reduced to in-frame sequences with V and J assigned. These tables do not hold every clone; where another copy was compared, an unresolved V gene accounts for under half, and the others remain unexplained. This sample has over 150,000 clones in its table, and approximately 84% of those were observed once. Roughly 3.2% of the sample rests with the top ten. Material: PBMCs or T cells enriched from blood (not recorded which). Receptors were obtained from a woman aged 25 to 39 who had recovered from COVID-19.

Here the CDR3 reads CASSLGQGGQETQYF. As DNA, the CDR3 is TGTGCCAGCAGCTTAGGACAGGGGGGCCAAGAGACCCAGTACTTC. The J gene is TRBJ2-5, the V gene TRBV7-2; 9 nucleotides align to TRBD1. CDR1 SGHTA and CDR2 FQGNSA come from the germline V gene. CDR3 size: 15 residues. The J segment lost 1 base and the V segment lost 1 base, leaving 1 base of the junction unmatched. Filled out from reference TRBV7-2 and TRBJ2-5, the complete variable domain reads GAGVSQSPSNKVTEKGKDVELRCDPISGHTALYWYRQSLGQGLEFLIYFQGNSAPDKSGLPSDRFSAERTGGSVSTLTIQRTQQEDSAVYLCASSLGQGGQETQYFGPGTRLLVL.

The rearrangement uses TRBV18 and TRBJ1-3, with a weak D call TRBD1 (6 bases). V lost 2 bases, J lost 5 bases, and 13 bases lay in between. Germline V gene lookup returns CDR1 KGHSH and CDR2 LQKENI. This CDR3 comprises 15 residues. The CDR3 sequence: CASSPEGQKRNTIYF. DNA of the CDR3: TGTGCCAGCTCACCAGAAGGACAGAAAAGAAACACCATATATTTT.

This clone was detected only once. The chain has TRBV28 and TRBJ1-5, with D possibly being TRBD1 (6 bases). CDR3 length: 12 residues. Trimming shortened V by 9 bases and J by 5 bases, and 11 bases separated the two germline ends. The germline gives CDR1 MDHEN, CDR2 SYDVKM. CDR3 in amino acids: CASLRGDQPQHF. The CDR3, as DNA: TGTGCCAGTCTCAGGGGCGATCAGCCCCAGCATTTT.

CDR3 sequence (DNA): TGTGCCAGCAGCTTGTCAGGGTGGAATCAGCCCCAGCATTTT. Its protein product is CASSLSGWNQPQHF. The chain recombines TRBV5-8 with TRBJ1-5; TRBD1 might be the D (5 bases). V gave up 1 base and J gave up 4 bases, with 9 bases separating them. CDR1 is SGHTS, CDR2 YDEGEE, per germline. This CDR3 region has 14 residues.

This chain connects TRBV28 to TRBJ1-2; 10 positions agree with TRBD1. This CDR3 comprises 17 residues. The trim removed 1 base at V and 1 base at J, leaving 6 bases unmatched. Germline V gives CDR1 MDHEN, CDR2 SYDVKM. The CDR3 protein is CASSLLIDRGLNYGYTF. The CDR3 coding sequence is TGTGCCAGCAGTTTATTAATCGACAGGGGGCTTAACTATGGCTACACCTTC.

The chain has TRBV6-5 and TRBJ2-7; 10 bases line up with TRBD1. V trimming: 2 bases; J trimming: 2 bases; junction bases outside the gene matches: 3. Germline V lookup: CDR1 MNHEY, CDR2 SVGAGI. CDR3 length: 15 residues. CDR3 nucleotides: TGTGCCAGCAGTTACGGGACAGGGGTCCCCTACGAGCAGTACTTC. This gives the protein CASSYGTGVPYEQYF.

This chain connects TRBV20-1 to TRBJ1-3; D might be TRBD1 (5 bases). V was clipped by 3 bases and J by 3 bases, with 9 bases between them. Germline loops: CDR1 DFQATT, CDR2 SNEGSKA (reference sequence). The CDR3 consists of 13 residues. DNA of the CDR3: TGCAGTGCTAGTGGGAGGGGTGGAAACACCATATATTTT. It translates to CSASGRGGNTIYF.

This clone has a single count. The genes are TRBV5-4 and TRBJ2-5; TRBD2 agrees at 12 bases. Germline loops: CDR1 SGHNT, CDR2 YYREEE (reference sequence). V lost 4 bases and J lost 6; bases outside the gene matches: 4. The CDR3 is 14 residues long. The CDR3 DNA sequence: TGTGCCAGCAGCGTGACTAGCGGGAGCCAGACCCAGTACTTC. The encoded protein is CASSVTSGSQTQYF. Filled out from reference TRBV5-4 and TRBJ2-5, the complete variable domain reads ETGVTQSPTHLIKTRGQQVTLRCSSQSGHNTVSWYQQALGQGPQFIFQYYREEENGRGNFPPRFSGLQFPNYSSELNVNALELDDSALYLCASSVTSGSQTQYFGPGTRLLVL.

This clone was recorded once. The rearrangement uses TRBV10-3 and TRBJ2-7, with 8 bases fitting TRBD1. Trimming cost V 2 bases and J 6 bases; bases outside gene matches: 0. CDR3 length: 12 residues. The germline gives CDR1 ENHRY, CDR2 SYGVKD. CDR3 loop: CAISETGGEQYF. Here the CDR3 DNA reads TGTGCCATCAGTGAGACAGGGGGCGAGCAGTACTTC.

The rearrangement uses TRBV11-3 and TRBJ2-2; TRBD2 agrees at 13 bases. The CDR3 is made up of 15 amino acids. The V gene's germline CDR1 is SGHNT and CDR2 YENEEA. The J segment lost 5 bases and the V segment lost 5 bases, leaving 2 bases of the junction unmatched. The CDR3 DNA reads as TGTGCCAGCAGCCCGGGACTAGCGGGAACCGGGGAGCTGTTTTTT. It is translated as CASSPGLAGTGELFF.

This chain joins TRBV2 and TRBJ2-7; 8 nucleotides match TRBD1. The CDR3 loop spans 11 amino acids. Germline lookup yields CDR1 SNHLY and CDR2 FYNNEI. Trimming removed 6 bases from V and 7 bases from J; junction bases left unmatched: 2. This chain's CDR3 is CASSQGAEQYF. The CDR3 DNA is TGTGCCAGCAGCCAGGGGGCTGAGCAGTACTTC.

This clone was counted many times. The chain uses TRBV5-4 and TRBJ1-2, with 9 positions matching TRBD1. The V segment lost 4 bases and the J segment 6 bases; nucleotides outside the gene matches: 7. The V gene's germline CDR1 is SGHNT and CDR2 YYREEE (reference sequence). This CDR3 is 14 amino acids long. CDR3 in DNA: TGTGCCAGCAGCCCCCTGGACAGGGGAAATGGCTACACCTTC. It encodes CASSPLDRGNGYTF. The full variable domain, with the rest looked up from reference TRBV5-4 and TRBJ1-2, is ETGVTQSPTHLIKTRGQQVTLRCSSQSGHNTVSWYQQALGQGPQFIFQYYREEENGRGNFPPRFSGLQFPNYSSELNVNALELDDSALYLCASSPLDRGNGYTFGSGTRLTVV.

This clone is a singleton in its sample. The chain uses TRBV28 and TRBJ2-1; 9 bases are a match to TRBD1. J gave up 4 bases and V 2 bases, and 9 bases lay outside the gene matches. Germline CDR1 reads MDHEN; CDR2 reads SYDVKM. The CDR3 contains 17 residues. The CDR3 DNA reads TGTGCCAGCAGTTTAGGGACAGGGAGGAATAGGTACAATGAGCAGTTCTTC. Its protein product is CASSLGTGRNRYNEQFF. Variable domain in full (rest from reference TRBV28 and TRBJ2-1): DVKVTQSSRYLVKRTGEKVFLECVQDMDHENMFWYRQDPGLGLRLIYFSYDVKMKEKGDIPEGYSVSREKKERFSLILESASTNQTSMYLCASSLGTGRNRYNEQFFGPGTRLTVL.

The rearrangement uses TRBV29-1 and TRBJ2-7, with 9 bases identical to TRBD1. This CDR3 comprises 16 residues. V dropped 3 bases and J dropped 7; count of bases not matched to a gene: 16. Germline CDR1 is SQVTM and CDR2 is ANQGSEA. As DNA, the CDR3 is TGCAGCGTTGATTACTCAATATCGGACAGGGGACGTGAGCAGTACTTC. It yields the protein CSVDYSISDRGREQYF.

The chain couples TRBV12-3 or TRBV12-4 to TRBJ1-2; D might be TRBD1 (6 bases). With 4 bases removed from V and 4 bases from J, the gap between germline ends came to 10 bases. CDR3 length: 13 residues. The CDR3 region is CASSYDRFYGYTF. CDR3 coding DNA: TGTGCCAGCAGTTACGACAGGTTCTATGGCTACACCTTC.

This clone showed up just once. This CDR3 reads CASSIASGKTYEQYF. The DNA of the CDR3 is TGTGCCAGTAGTATAGCCAGCGGGAAGACCTACGAGCAGTACTTC. The chain joins TRBV19 to TRBJ2-7, with 7 bases fitting TRBD2. V lost 1 base and J lost 2; bases outside the gene matches: 5. This CDR3 is 15 amino acids long. CDR1 and CDR2 from the germline V gene are LNHDA and SQIVND (reference sequence).

The CDR3 protein is CASSQGAGGETQYF. The CDR3 region has the DNA TGTGCCAGCAGCCAAGGAGCTGGGGGGGAGACCCAGTACTTC. The V gene is TRBV3-1 (or the pseudogene TRBV3-2), the J gene TRBJ2-5; a possible D gene is TRBD2 (6 bases). There are 14 residues in the CDR3. From germline, CDR1 is LGHDT and CDR2 YNNKEL (reference sequence). The germline V and J ends were trimmed by 1 base and 5 bases, with 11 bases remaining between them.

This clone was seen only once. The chain employs TRBV15 and TRBJ2-1; 7 nucleotides line up with TRBD2. Germline V lookup: CDR1 LNHNV, CDR2 YYDKDF (reference sequence). The CDR3 extends over 17 amino acids. Trimming removed 1 base from V and 2 bases from J; junction bases left unmatched: 8. In DNA, the CDR3 is TGTGCCACCAGCAGAGGTGGGGGGGGTGGAGCCTACAATGAGCAGTTCTTC. Translation gives CATSRGGGGGAYNEQFF.

J is TRBJ1-2 and V is TRBV30; 7 nucleotides align to TRBD1. V was clipped by 4 bases and J by 2 bases; unmatched bases: 7. The CDR3 has 14 amino acids. Germline CDR1 is GTSNPN and CDR2 is SVGIG (reference sequence). CDR3 in DNA: TGTGCCTGGACCGCGGGACAGTTAAACTATGGCTACACCTTC. Protein sequence: CAWTAGQLNYGYTF.

Many counts were recorded for this clone. The rearrangement uses TRBV14 and TRBJ1-2; D is ambiguous. The CDR3 sequence is 11 residues long. Trimming took 1 base from V and 7 from J, leaving 4 bases between them. Germline CDR1 and CDR2: SGHDN and FVKESK. CDR3 loop: CASSQAGGYTF. CDR3 coding DNA: TGTGCCAGCAGCCAAGCAGGTGGCTACACCTTC.

J is TRBJ1-6 and V is TRBV25-1, with 8 bases fitting TRBD1. With 4 bases clipped from V and 9 bases from J, the junction kept 8 bases outside the gene matches. CDR1 MGHDK and CDR2 SYGVNS come from the germline V gene. This CDR3 spans 15 amino acids. CDR3 nucleotides: TGTGCCAGCAGTGCCAGGGGGCCGGATTCTTCACCCCTCCACTTT. Translating it yields CASSARGPDSSPLHF.

The rearrangement uses TRBV11-2 and TRBJ2-4, with D perhaps matching TRBD1 (6 bases). Germline CDR1 reads SGHAT; CDR2 reads FQNNGV. The CDR3 is made up of 14 amino acids. V was pared by 1 base and J by 5 bases, with 9 bases between. The CDR3 nucleotides are TGTGCCAGCAGCTTAGTACAGGGACAAAACATTCAGTACTTC. Translated, it gives CASSLVQGQNIQYF.

This rearrangement joins TRBV11-2 to TRBJ1-2; D gene uncertain. Per germline, CDR1 SGHAT and CDR2 FQNNGV. The CDR3 has 14 residues. Trimming took off 6 bases at V and 4 bases at J, with 15 bases between the two ends. The CDR3 DNA reads TGTGCCAGCAGTAAGCAGGATTCTGTCTATGGCTACACCTTC. Its protein is CASSKQDSVYGYTF.

V is TRBV27 and J is TRBJ1-2; D is undetermined. The V gene's germline CDR1 is MNHEY and CDR2 SMNVEV (reference sequence). Trimming cost V 0 bases and J 4 bases, with 15 bases left between them. This CDR3 has 16 residues. The CDR3 region has the DNA TGTGCCAGCAGTTTATCCGCCCTGGGAGGTTTCTATGGCTACACCTTC. Translating it yields CASSLSALGGFYGYTF.

This clone was counted a single time. The chain combines TRBV30 with TRBJ2-1; TRBD2 matches 8 bases. Unmatched junction bases numbered 3, after V lost 1 base and J lost 4 bases. This CDR3 has 14 residues. In germline, CDR1 is GTSNPN, CDR2 SVGIG (reference sequence). CDR3 coding DNA: TGTGCCTGGAGTGGGGTAGCGGGATACAATGAGCAGTTCTTC. Residues: CAWSGVAGYNEQFF. Using reference TRBV30 and TRBJ2-1 for the parts outside the CDR3, the full variable domain is SQTIHQWPATLVQPVGSPLSLECTVEGTSNPNLYWYRQAAGRGLQLLFYSVGIGQISSEVPQNLSASRPQDRQFILSSKKLLLSDSGFYLCAWSGVAGYNEQFFGPGTRLTVL.

In this sample, this clone turned up once. V and J are TRBV3-1 (or the pseudogene TRBV3-2) and TRBJ2-7; 7 bases are a match to TRBD1. V dropped 4 bases and J dropped 3; count of bases not matched to a gene: 6. The CDR3 loop spans 14 amino acids. Per germline, CDR1 LGHDT and CDR2 YNNKEL (reference sequence). The CDR3 DNA sequence: TGTGCCAGCAGCCCCTCGGGACAGAACTACGAGCAGTACGTC. Amino acids: CASSPSGQNYEQYV.

The CDR3 region is CASSLLWRGPSGSADTQYF. The CDR3 DNA sequence: TGTGCCAGCAGCCTTCTATGGCGGGGACCTAGCGGGAGTGCAGATACGCAGTATTTT. The chain links TRBV3-1 (or the pseudogene TRBV3-2) to TRBJ2-3; 10 bases line up with TRBD2. V shed 4 bases, J shed 4 bases, and the junction held 17 bases outside the gene matches. Germline-derived CDR1 and CDR2 are LGHDT and YNNKEL (reference sequence). The CDR3 totals 19 residues.

The chain recombines TRBV19 with TRBJ2-3; the D is unclear. The CDR3 runs 14 residues. Trimming pared 9 bases from V and 2 bases from J, leaving 15 bases between. CDR1 and CDR2 from the germline V gene are LNHDA and SQIVND (reference sequence). The CDR3 reads CASHNQLNTDTQYF. DNA for the CDR3: TGTGCCAGCCATAACCAACTGAACACAGATACGCAGTATTTT. The full variable domain, its missing parts supplied by reference TRBV19 and TRBJ2-3, is DGGITQSPKYLFRKEGQNVTLSCEQNLNHDAMYWYRQDPGQGLRLIYYSQIVNDFQKGDIAEGYSVSREKKESFPLTVTSAQKNPTAFYLCASHNQLNTDTQYFGPGTRLTVL.